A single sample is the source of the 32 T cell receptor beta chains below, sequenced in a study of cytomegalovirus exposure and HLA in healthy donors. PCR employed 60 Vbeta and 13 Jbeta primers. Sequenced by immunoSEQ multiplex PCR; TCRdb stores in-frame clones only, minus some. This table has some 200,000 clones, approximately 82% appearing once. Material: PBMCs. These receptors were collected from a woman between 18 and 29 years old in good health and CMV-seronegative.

CDR3 loop: CASSLTRGGSYNEQFF. The CDR3 region has the DNA TGCGCCAGCAGCTTGACCAGGGGCGGGAGCTACAATGAGCAGTTCTTC. The rearrangement uses TRBV5-1 and TRBJ2-1; tentatively, D is TRBD2 (7 bases). There are 16 residues in the CDR3. V lost 1 base to trimming and J lost 3 bases, with 14 bases between them. Per the germline V gene, CDR1 is SGHRS and CDR2 is YFSETQ.

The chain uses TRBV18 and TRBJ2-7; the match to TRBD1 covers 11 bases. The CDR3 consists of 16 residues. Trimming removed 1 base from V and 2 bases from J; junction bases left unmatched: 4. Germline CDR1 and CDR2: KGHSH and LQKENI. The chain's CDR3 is CASSPRGTGGTYEQYF. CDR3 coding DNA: TGTGCCAGCTCACCACGGGGGACAGGGGGTACCTACGAGCAGTACTTC. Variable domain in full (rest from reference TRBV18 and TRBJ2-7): NAGVMQNPRHLVRRRGQEARLRCSPMKGHSHVYWYRQLPEEGLKFMVYLQKENIIDESGMPKERFSAEFPKEGPSILRIQQVVRGDSAAYFCASSPRGTGGTYEQYFGPGTRLTVT.

The CDR3 bases are TGTGCCAGTCGAGGGACTAGCGGGAGTTGGTACACCGGGGAGCTGTTTTTT. It encodes CASRGTSGSWYTGELFF. This chain links TRBV19 with TRBJ2-2, with 14 bases that match TRBD2. With V trimmed by 8 bases and J by 3 bases, 8 bases remained unmatched. The length of the CDR3 is 17 residues. CDR1 is LNHDA and CDR2 is SQIVND in the germline V gene (reference sequence). The full variable domain, rest sourced from reference TRBV19 and TRBJ2-2, is DGGITQSPKYLFRKEGQNVTLSCEQNLNHDAMYWYRQDPGQGLRLIYYSQIVNDFQKGDIAEGYSVSREKKESFPLTVTSAQKNPTAFYLCASRGTSGSWYTGELFFGEGSRLTVL.

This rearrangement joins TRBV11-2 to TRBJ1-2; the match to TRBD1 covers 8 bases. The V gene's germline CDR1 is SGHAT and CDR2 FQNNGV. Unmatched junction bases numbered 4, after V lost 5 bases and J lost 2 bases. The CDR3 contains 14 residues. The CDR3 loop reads CASSVHRGNYGYTF. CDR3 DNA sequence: TGTGCCAGCAGCGTCCACAGGGGGAACTATGGCTACACCTTC. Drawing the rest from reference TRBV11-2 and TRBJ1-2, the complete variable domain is EAGVAQSPRYKIIEKRQSVAFWCNPISGHATLYWYQQILGQGPKLLIQFQNNGVVDDSQLPKDRFSAERLKGVDSTLKIQPAKLEDSAVYLCASSVHRGNYGYTFGSGTRLTVV.

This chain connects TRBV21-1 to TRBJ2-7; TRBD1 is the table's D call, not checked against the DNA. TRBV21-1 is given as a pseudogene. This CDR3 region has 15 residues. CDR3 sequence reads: CASSRNSGQTGEQYV. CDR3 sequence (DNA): TGTGCCAGCAGCAGGAACTCTGGACAGACGGGCGAGCAGTACGTC.

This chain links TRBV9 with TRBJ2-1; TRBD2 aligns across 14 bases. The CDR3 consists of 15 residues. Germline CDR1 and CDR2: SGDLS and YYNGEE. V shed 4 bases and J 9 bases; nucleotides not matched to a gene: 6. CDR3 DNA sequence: TGTGCCAGCAGCCGACTAGCGGGAGGGCCCCCTGAGCAGTTCTTC. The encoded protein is CASSRLAGGPPEQFF.

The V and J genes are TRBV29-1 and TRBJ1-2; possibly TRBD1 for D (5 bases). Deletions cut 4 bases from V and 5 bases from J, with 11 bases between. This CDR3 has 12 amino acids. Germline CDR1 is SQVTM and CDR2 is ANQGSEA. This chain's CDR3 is CSVGDGSYGYTF. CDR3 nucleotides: TGCAGCGTTGGGGACGGGAGTTATGGCTACACCTTC.

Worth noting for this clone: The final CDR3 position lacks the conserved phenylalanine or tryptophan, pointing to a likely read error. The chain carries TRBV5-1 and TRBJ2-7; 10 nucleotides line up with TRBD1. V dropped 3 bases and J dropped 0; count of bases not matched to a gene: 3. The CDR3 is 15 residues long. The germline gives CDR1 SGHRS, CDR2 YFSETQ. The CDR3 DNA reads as TGCGCCAGCAGCTCGGGACAGGGGACCTCCTACGAGCAGTACGCC. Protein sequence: CASSSGQGTSYEQYA.

CDR3 residues: CASSLEPENEKLFF. In DNA form, the CDR3 reads TGCGCCAGCAGCTTGGAGCCCGAGAATGAAAAACTGTTTTTT. The chain links TRBV5-1 to TRBJ1-4; D is undetermined. Germline values: CDR1 SGHRS, CDR2 YFSETQ. The V and J ends lost 0 bases and 5 bases respectively, with 8 bases between them. This CDR3 has 14 amino acids.

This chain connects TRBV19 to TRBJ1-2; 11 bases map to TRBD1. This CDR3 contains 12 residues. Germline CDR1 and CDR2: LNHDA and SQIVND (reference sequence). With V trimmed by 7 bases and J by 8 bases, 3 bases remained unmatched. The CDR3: CASKGTGGGYTF. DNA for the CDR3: TGTGCCAGTAAGGGGACAGGGGGAGGCTACACCTTC.

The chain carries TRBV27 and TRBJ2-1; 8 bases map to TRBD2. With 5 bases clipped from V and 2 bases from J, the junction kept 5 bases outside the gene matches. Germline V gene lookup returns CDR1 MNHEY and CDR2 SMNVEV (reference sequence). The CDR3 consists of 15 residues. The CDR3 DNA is TGTGCCAGCAGTCAACTAGCGGAGACCTACAATGAGCAGTTCTTC. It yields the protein CASSQLAETYNEQFF.

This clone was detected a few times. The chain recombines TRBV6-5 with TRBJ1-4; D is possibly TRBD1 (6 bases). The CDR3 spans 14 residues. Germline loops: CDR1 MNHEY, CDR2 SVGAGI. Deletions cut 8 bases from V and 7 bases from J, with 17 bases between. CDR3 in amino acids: CASGRETGVEKLFF. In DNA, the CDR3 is TGTGCCAGCGGCCGCGAGACAGGCGTTGAAAAACTGTTTTTT.

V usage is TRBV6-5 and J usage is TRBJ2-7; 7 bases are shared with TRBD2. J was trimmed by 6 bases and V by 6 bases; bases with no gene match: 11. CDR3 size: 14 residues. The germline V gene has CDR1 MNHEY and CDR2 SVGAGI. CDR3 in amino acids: CASSSGGYGAEQYF. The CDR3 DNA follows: TGTGCCAGCAGCTCCGGGGGGTATGGGGCCGAGCAGTACTTC.

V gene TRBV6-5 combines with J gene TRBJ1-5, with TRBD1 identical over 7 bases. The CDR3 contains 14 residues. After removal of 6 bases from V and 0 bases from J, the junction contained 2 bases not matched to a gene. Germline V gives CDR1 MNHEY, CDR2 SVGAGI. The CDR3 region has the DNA TGTGCCAGCAGCAGGGACAGTAGCAATCAGCCCCAGCATTTT. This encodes CASSRDSSNQPQHF.

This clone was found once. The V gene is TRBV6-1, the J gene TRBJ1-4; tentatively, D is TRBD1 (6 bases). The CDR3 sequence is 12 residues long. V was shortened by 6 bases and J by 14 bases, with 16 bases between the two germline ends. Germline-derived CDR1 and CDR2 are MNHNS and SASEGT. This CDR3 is CASRMLGGILFF. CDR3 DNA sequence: TGTGCCAGCAGGATGCTAGGGGGTATCCTGTTTTTT.

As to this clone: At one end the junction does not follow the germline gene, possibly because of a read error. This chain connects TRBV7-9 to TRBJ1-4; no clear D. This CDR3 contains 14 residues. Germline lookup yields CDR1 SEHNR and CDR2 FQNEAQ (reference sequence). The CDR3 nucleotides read TGTTCCAGCAGCTGGCTCAGGTTTAATGAAAAACTGTTTTTT. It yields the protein CSSSWLRFNEKLFF. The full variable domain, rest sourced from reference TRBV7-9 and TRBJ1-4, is DTGVSQNPRHKITKRGQNVTFRCDPISEHNRLYWYRQTLGQGPEFLTYFQNEAQLEKSRLLSDRFSAERPKGSFSTLEIQRTEQGDSAMYLCSSSWLRFNEKLFFGSGTQLSVL.

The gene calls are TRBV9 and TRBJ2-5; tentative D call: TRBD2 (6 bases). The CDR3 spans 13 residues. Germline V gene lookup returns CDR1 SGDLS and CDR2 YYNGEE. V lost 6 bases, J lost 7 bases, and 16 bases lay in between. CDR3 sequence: CASTGSGSGTQYF. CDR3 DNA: TGTGCCAGCACCGGGTCCGGGAGTGGGACCCAGTACTTC.

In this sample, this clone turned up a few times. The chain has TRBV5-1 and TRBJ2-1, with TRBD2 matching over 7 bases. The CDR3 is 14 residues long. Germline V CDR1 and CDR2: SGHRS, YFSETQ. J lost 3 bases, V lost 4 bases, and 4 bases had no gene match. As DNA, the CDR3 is TGCGCCAGCAGCAGGGAGGGCGACTACAATGAGCAGTTCTTC. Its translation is CASSREGDYNEQFF.

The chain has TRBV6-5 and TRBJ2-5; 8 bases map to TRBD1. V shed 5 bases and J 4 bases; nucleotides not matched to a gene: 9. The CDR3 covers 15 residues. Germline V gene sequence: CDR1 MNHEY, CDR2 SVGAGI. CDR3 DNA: TGTGCCAGCAGTCGTGACAGGGGCCCCCCAGAGACCCAGTACTTC. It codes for CASSRDRGPPETQYF.

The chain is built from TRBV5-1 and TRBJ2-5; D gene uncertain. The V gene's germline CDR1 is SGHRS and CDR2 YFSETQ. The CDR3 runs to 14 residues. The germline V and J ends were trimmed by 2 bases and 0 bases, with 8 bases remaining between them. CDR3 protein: CASSFQSYQETQYF. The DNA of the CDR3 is TGCGCCAGCAGCTTCCAGTCGTACCAAGAGACCCAGTACTTC.

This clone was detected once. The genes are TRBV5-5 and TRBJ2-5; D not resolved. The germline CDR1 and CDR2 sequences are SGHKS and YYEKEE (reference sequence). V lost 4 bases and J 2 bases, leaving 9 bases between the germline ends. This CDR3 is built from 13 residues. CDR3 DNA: TGTGCCAGCAGCCCGACGCGGCAAGAGACCCAGTACTTC. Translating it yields CASSPTRQETQYF.

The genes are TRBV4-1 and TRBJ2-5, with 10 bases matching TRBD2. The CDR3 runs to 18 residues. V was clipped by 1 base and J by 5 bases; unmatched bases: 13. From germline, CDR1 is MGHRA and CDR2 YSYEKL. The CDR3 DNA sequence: TGCGCCAGCAGCCAAGGCTTTGCGGTAGCGGGAGGTGGGGAGACCCAGTACTTC. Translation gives CASSQGFAVAGGGETQYF.

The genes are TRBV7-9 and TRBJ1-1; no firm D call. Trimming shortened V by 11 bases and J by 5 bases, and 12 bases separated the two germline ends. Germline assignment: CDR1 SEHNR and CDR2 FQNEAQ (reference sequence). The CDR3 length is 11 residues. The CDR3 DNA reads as TGTGCCTGGAGACCCGTAACTGAAGCTTTCTTT. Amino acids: CAWRPVTEAFF.

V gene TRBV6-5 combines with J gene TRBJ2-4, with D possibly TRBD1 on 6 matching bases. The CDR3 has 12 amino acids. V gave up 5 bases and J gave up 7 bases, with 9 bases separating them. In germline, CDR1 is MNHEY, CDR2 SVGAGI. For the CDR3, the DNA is TGTGCCAGCAGTAAGACAGGCAACATTCAGTACTTC. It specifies CASSKTGNIQYF.

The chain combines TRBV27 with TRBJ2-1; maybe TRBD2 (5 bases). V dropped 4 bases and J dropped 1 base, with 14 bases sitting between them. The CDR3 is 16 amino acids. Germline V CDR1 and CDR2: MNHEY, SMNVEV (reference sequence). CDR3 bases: TGTGCCAGCAGTTCCGGAACTAGTTTATCCTACAATGAGCAGTTCTTC. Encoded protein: CASSSGTSLSYNEQFF.

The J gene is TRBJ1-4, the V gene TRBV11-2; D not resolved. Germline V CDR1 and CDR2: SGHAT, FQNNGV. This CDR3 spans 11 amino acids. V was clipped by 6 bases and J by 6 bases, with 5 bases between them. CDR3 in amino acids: CASSLYEKLFF. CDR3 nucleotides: TGTGCCAGCAGTCTATATGAAAAACTGTTTTTT.

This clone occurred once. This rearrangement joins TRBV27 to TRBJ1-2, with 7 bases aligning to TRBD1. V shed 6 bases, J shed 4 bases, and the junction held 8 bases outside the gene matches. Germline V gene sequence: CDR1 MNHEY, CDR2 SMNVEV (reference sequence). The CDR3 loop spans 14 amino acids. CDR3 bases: TGTGCCAGCAGCACAGGGGTCGAGGGCTATGGCTACACCTTC. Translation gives CASSTGVEGYGYTF.

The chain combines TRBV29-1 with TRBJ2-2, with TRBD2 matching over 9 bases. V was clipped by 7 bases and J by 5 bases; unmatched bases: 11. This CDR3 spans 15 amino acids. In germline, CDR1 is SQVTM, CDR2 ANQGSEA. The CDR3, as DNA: TGCAGCGCGCGGTTAGCGGGAGCAGAAACCGGGGAGCTGTTTTTT. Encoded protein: CSARLAGAETGELFF.

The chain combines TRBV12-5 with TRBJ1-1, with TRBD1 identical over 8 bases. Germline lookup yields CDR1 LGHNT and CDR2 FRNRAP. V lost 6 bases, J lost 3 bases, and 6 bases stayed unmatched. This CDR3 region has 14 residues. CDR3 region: CASGPGGADTEAFF. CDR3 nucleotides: TGTGCTAGTGGCCCAGGGGGCGCGGACACTGAAGCTTTCTTT.

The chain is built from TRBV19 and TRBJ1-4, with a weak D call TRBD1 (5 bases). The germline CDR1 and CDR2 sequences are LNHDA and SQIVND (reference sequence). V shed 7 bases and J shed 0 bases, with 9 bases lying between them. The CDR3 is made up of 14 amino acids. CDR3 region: CASKEGTTNEKLFF. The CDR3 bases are TGTGCCAGTAAGGAGGGGACAACTAATGAAAAACTGTTTTTT.

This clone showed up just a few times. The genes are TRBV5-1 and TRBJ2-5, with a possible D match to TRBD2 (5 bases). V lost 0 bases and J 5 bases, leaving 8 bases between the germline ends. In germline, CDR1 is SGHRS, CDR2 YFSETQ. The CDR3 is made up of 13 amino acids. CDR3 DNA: TGCGCCAGCAGCTTGGGTTCGGGGGAGACCCAGTACTTC. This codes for CASSLGSGETQYF. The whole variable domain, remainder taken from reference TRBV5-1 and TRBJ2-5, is KAGVTQTPRYLIKTRGQQVTLSCSPISGHRSVSWYQQTPGQGLQFLFEYFSETQRNKGNFPGRFSGRQFSNSRSEMNVSTLELGDSALYLCASSLGSGETQYFGPGTRLLVL.

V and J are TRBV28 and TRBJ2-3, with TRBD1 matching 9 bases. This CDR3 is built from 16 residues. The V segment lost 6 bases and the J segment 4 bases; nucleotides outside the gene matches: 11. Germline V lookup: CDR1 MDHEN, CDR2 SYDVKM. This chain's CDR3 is CASSWDREGLADTQYF. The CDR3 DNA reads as TGTGCCAGCAGCTGGGACAGGGAAGGGCTTGCAGATACGCAGTATTTT.